These 30 T cell receptor beta chains were sequenced from one sample in a study of graft-versus-host responses after intestinal transplantation. Some clones are missing from TCRdb's copy, which holds only in-frame ones; the method was immunoSEQ multiplex PCR. The table lists about 15,000 clones, around 35% of them singletons. The source material was alloreactive CD4+ T cells from a mixed lymphocyte reaction culture, sampled before intestinal transplant. Subset denoted: CFSE-low proliferating T cells sorted from roughly 6-day pre-transplant mixed lymphocyte reaction (GvH or HvG direction). The receptors derive from a human patient who received an intestinal transplant.

The chain links TRBV6-5 to TRBJ2-4; D perhaps matches TRBD2 (7 bases). Germline assignment: CDR1 MNHEY and CDR2 SVGAGI. The length of the CDR3 is 15 residues. Trimming left V 8 bases short and J 7 bases short, with 21 bases between. The CDR3 reads CASGSSLGGGNIQYF. The CDR3 DNA reads TGTGCCAGCGGCAGCTCTTTGGGAGGGGGGAACATTCAGTACTTC.

This clone has just a few counts. This chain links TRBV20-1 with TRBJ2-7; no reliable D call. V was clipped by 4 bases and J by 8 bases, with 12 bases between them. Germline V gene sequence: CDR1 DFQATT, CDR2 SNEGSKA (reference sequence). The CDR3 runs to 11 residues. This CDR3 is CSATELYKQYF. The CDR3 DNA reads TGCAGTGCTACCGAACTTTATAAGCAGTACTTC.

V and J are TRBV4-1 and TRBJ2-7, with 9 bases aligning to TRBD1. Germline CDR1 reads MGHRA; CDR2 reads YSYEKL. CDR3 size: 15 residues. Trimming at V came to 1 base and at J to 7 bases, leaving 8 bases not matched to a gene. The DNA for the CDR3 is TGCGCCAGCAGCCAAGTAGAGACAGGGGGGTGGGAGCAGTACTTC. Residues: CASSQVETGGWEQYF.

There are a few counts of this clone. The chain combines TRBV5-4 with TRBJ1-1; D might be TRBD1 (6 bases). The CDR3 covers 13 residues. Trimming cost V 4 bases and J 1 base, with 8 bases left between them. CDR1 SGHNT and CDR2 YYREEE come from the germline V gene (reference sequence). The CDR3: CASSVDRNTEAFF. CDR3 bases: TGTGCCAGCAGCGTGGACAGGAACACTGAAGCTTTCTTT.

This clone has just a few counts. The DNA of the CDR3 is TGTGCCTGGAGTAGTTATTTTGTAACAGGGGAATTCAATCAGCCCCAGCATTTT. This codes for CAWSSYFVTGEFNQPQHF. V is TRBV30 and J is TRBJ1-5, with 7 bases aligning to TRBD1. Unmatched junction bases numbered 16, after V lost 2 bases and J lost 3 bases. The CDR3 extends over 18 amino acids. CDR1 is GTSNPN and CDR2 is SVGIG in the germline V gene (reference sequence).

The J gene is TRBJ1-5, the V gene TRBV7-9; D remains unclear. The CDR3 totals 13 residues. V was trimmed by 0 bases and J by 6 bases, leaving 6 bases between them. The germline V gene has CDR1 SEHNR and CDR2 FQNEAQ (reference sequence). CDR3 region: CASSLAGFQPQHF. The CDR3 DNA is TGTGCCAGCAGCTTAGCCGGATTTCAGCCCCAGCATTTT.

This chain links TRBV28 with TRBJ2-5, with D perhaps TRBD1 or TRBD2 (6 bases each). Per the germline V gene, CDR1 is MDHEN and CDR2 is SYDVKM. The CDR3 sequence is 16 residues long. V lost 1 base to trimming and J lost 1 base, with 13 bases between them. The CDR3 DNA is TGTGCCAGCAGTTTATACGGAGGGGGAAGCCAAGAGACCCAGTACTTC. Translation: CASSLYGGGSQETQYF.

The chain joins TRBV11-2 to TRBJ2-7, with D maybe TRBD1 (5 bases). This CDR3 spans 16 amino acids. The V gene lost 3 bases and the J gene lost 4 bases, with 19 bases spanning the gap. Germline V lookup: CDR1 SGHAT, CDR2 FQNNGV. Here the CDR3 reads CASSLVATRVSYEQYF. The CDR3 DNA reads TGTGCCAGCAGCTTGGTGGCCACCAGGGTTAGTTACGAGCAGTACTTC.

The V call is TRBV5-4, the J call TRBJ1-6; D unclear. Trimming pared 0 bases from V and 0 bases from J, leaving 10 bases between. This CDR3 is 17 amino acids long. Germline CDR1 SGHNT, CDR2 YYREEE (reference sequence). The CDR3 DNA sequence: TGTGCCAGCAGCTTGGCCTCACAGAGCTCCTATAATTCACCCCTCCACTTT. It translates to CASSLASQSSYNSPLHF.

This clone was detected a few times. The gene calls are TRBV7-3 and TRBJ2-7, with D possibly matching TRBD1 (5 bases). The germline V gene encodes CDR1 SGHTA and CDR2 FQGTGA. V shed 5 bases and J shed 1 base, with 9 bases lying between them. The CDR3 is made up of 13 amino acids. The CDR3 sequence is CASSLGVSYEQYF. The CDR3, as DNA: TGTGCCAGCAGCCTAGGGGTATCCTACGAGCAGTACTTC. Full variable domain (remainder filled in from reference TRBV7-3 and TRBJ2-7): GAGVSQTPSNKVTEKGKYVELRCDPISGHTALYWYRQSLGQGPEFLIYFQGTGAADDSGLPNDRFFAVRPEGSVSTLKIQRTERGDSAVYLCASSLGVSYEQYFGPGTRLTVT.

J is TRBJ2-5 and V is TRBV2; D gene unclear. Germline values: CDR1 SNHLY, CDR2 FYNNEI. This CDR3 has 12 amino acids. Trimming stripped 4 bases from V and 2 bases from J, with 5 bases between. The CDR3 nucleotides read TGTGCCAGCAGTGTTAGACAAGAGACCCAGTACTTC. Residues: CASSVRQETQYF.

By sample fraction, this clone is medium-sized (0.01 to 0.1%). Other nucleotide sequences from this sample produce the same CDR3. The genes are TRBV5-1 and TRBJ2-5; 7 bases agree with TRBD1. This CDR3 is built from 16 residues. The J segment lost 4 bases and the V segment lost 4 bases, leaving 13 bases of the junction unmatched. Germline V gene sequence: CDR1 SGHRS, CDR2 YFSETQ. The CDR3 coding sequence is TGCGCCAGCAGCACAACGAACAGGGGCGCAGGAGAGACCCAGTACTTC. Translating gives CASSTTNRGAGETQYF. Looking up the rest from reference TRBV5-1 and TRBJ2-5 gives the full variable domain: KAGVTQTPRYLIKTRGQQVTLSCSPISGHRSVSWYQQTPGQGLQFLFEYFSETQRNKGNFPGRFSGRQFSNSRSEMNVSTLELGDSALYLCASSTTNRGAGETQYFGPGTRLLVL.

This clone was seen a single time. The rearrangement joins TRBV9 to TRBJ1-3, with D possibly TRBD1 on 5 matching bases. Germline V gene data show CDR1 as SGDLS and CDR2 as YYNGEE. This CDR3 contains 15 residues. V was shortened by 2 bases and J by 3 bases, with 12 bases between the two germline ends. The CDR3 loop is CASSVSQGFGNTIYF. The CDR3 nucleotides read TGTGCCAGCAGCGTGTCGCAGGGTTTTGGAAACACCATATATTTT.

This clone was counted only a few times. This specimen includes other DNA sequences encoding the same CDR3. The chain has TRBV10-3 and TRBJ2-7, with TRBD1 matching over 7 bases. The CDR3 covers 12 residues. Looked up from germline, CDR1 is ENHRY and CDR2 is SYGVKD. J was trimmed by 3 bases and V by 6 bases; bases with no gene match: 2. The CDR3 loop reads CAISDRDYEQYF. CDR3 DNA sequence: TGTGCCATCAGCGACAGGGACTACGAGCAGTACTTC.

This sequence joins TRBV27 and TRBJ2-7; TRBD1 matches at 11 bases. This CDR3 comprises 14 residues. CDR1 is MNHEY and CDR2 is SMNVEV in the germline V gene (reference sequence). V gave up 5 bases and J gave up 2 bases; unmatched junction bases: 2. The CDR3 sequence: CASSEGQGAYEQYF. The CDR3, as DNA: TGTGCCAGCAGTGAGGGACAGGGGGCCTACGAGCAGTACTTC.

This clone is medium-sized within its sample. The chain has TRBV18 and TRBJ1-5; D may be TRBD1 (5 bases). Between the trimmed V and J ends, which lost 1 base and 3 bases, there was a span of 7 bases. The length of the CDR3 is 14 residues. Germline CDR1 is KGHSH and CDR2 is LQKENI. The CDR3 is CASSPQGNNQPQHF. The CDR3 DNA follows: TGTGCCAGCTCACCACAGGGGAACAATCAGCCCCAGCATTTT. Drawing the rest from reference TRBV18 and TRBJ1-5, the complete variable domain is NAGVMQNPRHLVRRRGQEARLRCSPMKGHSHVYWYRQLPEEGLKFMVYLQKENIIDESGMPKERFSAEFPKEGPSILRIQQVVRGDSAAYFCASSPQGNNQPQHFGDGTRLSIL.

CDR3 bases: TGTGCCAGCAGCGGTTCCGGGGAGGTCTATGGCTACACCTTC. This gives the protein CASSGSGEVYGYTF. The chain couples TRBV6-9 to TRBJ1-2; D gene ambiguous. The germline V and J ends were trimmed by 6 bases and 4 bases, with 15 bases remaining between them. The CDR3 has 14 residues. Germline assignment: CDR1 MNHGY and CDR2 SVAAGI.

This rearrangement joins TRBV30 to TRBJ1-4; 7 bases map to TRBD1. The CDR3 totals 13 residues. The trim removed 0 bases at V and 5 bases at J, leaving 0 bases unmatched. Looked up from germline, CDR1 is GTSNPN and CDR2 is SVGIG (reference sequence). The DNA for the CDR3 is TGTGCCTGGAGTGTACAGGGGAATGAAAAACTGTTTTTT. Amino acid sequence: CAWSVQGNEKLFF. Complete variable domain (other parts from reference TRBV30 and TRBJ1-4): SQTIHQWPATLVQPVGSPLSLECTVEGTSNPNLYWYRQAAGRGLQLLFYSVGIGQISSEVPQNLSASRPQDRQFILSSKKLLLSDSGFYLCAWSVQGNEKLFFGSGTQLSVL.

The V call is TRBV7-9, the J call TRBJ2-1; no reliable D call. The V gene's germline CDR1 is SEHNR and CDR2 FQNEAQ (reference sequence). V was trimmed by 1 base and J by 2 bases, leaving 6 bases between them. This CDR3 has 14 amino acids. CDR3 nucleotides: TGTGCCAGCAGCTTAGATCTCACCTACAATGAGCAGTTCTTC. Its translation: CASSLDLTYNEQFF.

In this sample, this clone turned up a few times. This chain joins TRBV10-1 and TRBJ2-5, with 9 bases matching TRBD2. V shed 8 bases and J 5 bases; nucleotides not matched to a gene: 15. CDR3 length: 16 residues. Germline V gene lookup returns CDR1 WNHNN and CDR2 SYGVQD (reference sequence). CDR3: CASRGGRALTGETQYF. CDR3 nucleotide sequence: TGCGCCAGCCGAGGCGGGAGGGCCCTCACCGGGGAGACCCAGTACTTC.

Only a few counts were recorded for this clone. V and J are TRBV10-2 and TRBJ1-1; no reliable D call. The CDR3 is made up of 16 amino acids. Germline V CDR1 and CDR2: WSHSY, SAAADI. Trimming removed 6 bases from V and 5 bases from J, with 22 bases in between. The CDR3 DNA sequence: TGCGCCAGCAGACCGACCGAGGGCGGCGCGAGGACTGAAGCTTTCTTT. It translates to CASRPTEGGARTEAFF.

The genes are TRBV10-3 and TRBJ2-1; possible D gene TRBD1, 8 bases. V gave up 10 bases and J gave up 7 bases, with 26 bases separating them. The CDR3 sequence is 16 residues long. CDR1 and CDR2 (germline): ENHRY, SYGVKD. The CDR3 nucleotides are TGTGCCACCGGACAGGGCAAGGGGGCGGGAGAGAATGAGCAGTTCTTC. It yields the protein CATGQGKGAGENEQFF.

This chain connects TRBV25-1 to TRBJ2-5, with D tentatively TRBD2 (6 bases). The CDR3 extends over 15 amino acids. Trimming removed 6 bases from V and 2 bases from J, with 16 bases in between. CDR1 MGHDK and CDR2 SYGVNS come from the germline V gene. CDR3 loop: CASRPAGSGQETQYF. The CDR3 coding sequence is TGTGCCAGCAGGCCCGCGGGTAGCGGACAAGAGACCCAGTACTTC.

This sequence joins TRBV5-6 and TRBJ2-5, with D possibly matching TRBD2 (7 bases). The CDR3 has 15 amino acids. CDR1 is SGHDT and CDR2 is YYEEEE in the germline V gene. With 1 base removed from V and 4 bases from J, the gap between germline ends came to 14 bases. The CDR3 spells CASSLRTGGPETQYF. CDR3 DNA sequence: TGTGCCAGCAGCTTGCGAACCGGGGGGCCAGAGACCCAGTACTTC.

This clone appeared a few times. J is TRBJ2-7 and V is TRBV11-2, with 10 bases identical to TRBD1. This CDR3 has 14 residues. Per germline, CDR1 SGHAT and CDR2 FQNNGV. V trimming: 1 base; J trimming: 10 bases; junction bases outside the gene matches: 7. The CDR3 bases are TGTGCCAGCAGCTTAGTCCGCGACAGGGGGCAACAGTACTTC. Protein: CASSLVRDRGQQYF.

V gene TRBV18 combines with J gene TRBJ2-2, with D unresolved. Trimming stripped 3 bases from V and 1 base from J, with 3 bases between. The CDR3 has 13 residues. Germline V gene lookup returns CDR1 KGHSH and CDR2 LQKENI. CDR3 residues: CASSPRNTGELFF. The CDR3 DNA follows: TGTGCCAGCTCACCGCGGAACACCGGGGAGCTGTTTTTT.

There are a few counts of this clone. The chain is built from TRBV7-9 and TRBJ2-2, with 7 bases identical to TRBD1. J was trimmed by 5 bases and V by 1 base; bases with no gene match: 7. The CDR3 has 16 residues. Germline V gives CDR1 SEHNR, CDR2 FQNEAQ (reference sequence). CDR3 sequence reads: CASSLGSTGRTGELFF. The DNA for the CDR3 is TGTGCCAGCAGCTTAGGTTCGACAGGGCGTACCGGGGAGCTGTTTTTT.

V and J are TRBV5-1 and TRBJ2-7, with 10 positions matching TRBD2. The CDR3 spans 14 residues. Trimming took 4 bases from V and 6 from J; bases not matched to a gene: 7. Per the germline V gene, CDR1 is SGHRS and CDR2 is YFSETQ. Written as DNA, the CDR3 is TGCGCCAGCAGCCTCCCTAGCGGGAGCGGCGAGCAGTACTTC. Protein sequence: CASSLPSGSGEQYF. Full variable domain (rest looked up from reference TRBV5-1 and TRBJ2-7): KAGVTQTPRYLIKTRGQQVTLSCSPISGHRSVSWYQQTPGQGLQFLFEYFSETQRNKGNFPGRFSGRQFSNSRSEMNVSTLELGDSALYLCASSLPSGSGEQYFGPGTRLTVT.

By sample share, this clone is medium-sized. The rearrangement links TRBV10-3 to TRBJ2-5; TRBD2 matches at 13 bases. CDR1 is ENHRY, CDR2 SYGVKD, per germline. This CDR3 contains 15 residues. Trimming removed 7 bases from V and 7 bases from J; junction bases left unmatched: 9. The CDR3 bases are TGTGCCATCAATCAGACTAGCGGGGGGACGGGGACCCAGTACTTC. Its translation: CAINQTSGGTGTQYF.

This clone was found a few times. This chain uses TRBV4-2 with TRBJ2-3; the D gene is possibly TRBD1 (5 bases). The CDR3 covers 14 residues. Germline values: CDR1 LGHNA, CDR2 YNFKEQ. V was clipped by 0 bases and J by 6 bases, with 10 bases between them. The CDR3 protein is CASSQEGVSDTQYF. The CDR3, as DNA: TGTGCCAGCAGCCAAGAAGGGGTCTCCGATACGCAGTATTTT.